The rows below give T cell receptor beta chains drawn from one sample of a study of cytomegalovirus exposure and HLA in healthy donors. Generated by immunoSEQ multiplex PCR, the TCRdb table keeps only in-frame clones and is missing some. The data hold 52,000 or so clones, with 77% observed a single time. Sample: PBMCs. Every receptor here comes from a woman in her thirties or forties in good health and CMV-seropositive. CDR3s include the opening cysteine and the closing phenylalanine or tryptophan. Fields, in order: clone size, V gene, D gene, J gene, CDR3 protein, CDR3 DNA. D genes are given only for firm matches. Size values are once, few and many counts, or a class for expanded clones, and some rows have none.

size: NA
V: TRBV28
D: NA
J: TRBJ2-5
CDR3: CASSGGTAESKETQYF
DNA: TGTGCCAGCAGTGGGGGGACAGCCGAATCTAAAGAGACCCAGTACTTC

size: NA
V: TRBV7-3
D: NA
J: TRBJ2-3
CDR3: CASSPSPTDTQYF
DNA: TGTGCCAGCAGCCCTTCCCCCACAGATACGCAGTATTTT

size: NA
V: TRBV5-4
D: NA
J: TRBJ2-7
CDR3: CASSLFQGPREQYF
DNA: TGTGCCAGCAGCTTGTTCCAGGGCCCGAGGGAGCAGTACTTC

size: NA
V: TRBV13
D: NA
J: TRBJ1-6
CDR3: CASGQHNSPLHF
DNA: TGTGCCAGTGGACAGCATAATTCACCCCTCCACTTT

size: NA
V: TRBV10-3
D: NA
J: TRBJ2-1
CDR3: CAISEPGGNEQFF
DNA: TGTGCCATCAGTGAACCCGGGGGCAATGAGCAGTTCTTC

size: few
V: TRBV7-9
D: NA
J: TRBJ1-5
CDR3: CASSASPNQPQHF
DNA: TGTGCCAGCAGCGCTAGCCCCAATCAGCCCCAGCATTTT

size: NA
V: TRBV10-3
D: TRBD1
J: TRBJ2-5
CDR3: CAISKDRGDQETQYF
DNA: TGTGCCATCAGTAAAGACAGGGGGGACCAAGAGACCCAGTACTTC

size: once
V: TRBV4-3
D: TRBD1
J: TRBJ2-7
CDR3: CASSRGQAYEQYF
DNA: TGCGCCAGCAGCCGGGGACAGGCCTACGAGCAGTACTTC

size: NA
V: TRBV4-1
D: NA
J: TRBJ1-1
CDR3: CASSPILKNTEAFF
DNA: TGCGCCAGCAGCCCCATACTGAAGAACACTGAAGCTTTCTTT

size: NA
V: TRBV6-6
D: NA
J: TRBJ1-4
CDR3: CASSYGDPSEKLFF
DNA: TGTGCCAGCAGTTACGGTGACCCTAGTGAAAAACTGTTTTTT

size: NA
V: TRBV14
D: NA
J: TRBJ1-1
CDR3: CASSQDPGVFVTEAFF
DNA: TGTGCCAGCAGCCAAGACCCAGGGGTTTTTGTCACTGAAGCTTTCTTT

size: NA
V: TRBV7-8
D: NA
J: TRBJ1-2
CDR3: CASSSRQDYGYTF
DNA: TGTGCCAGCAGCTCCAGACAGGACTATGGCTACACCTTC

size: once
V: TRBV28
D: NA
J: TRBJ1-6
CDR3: CASRLYNSPLHF
DNA: TGTGCCTCCAGGCTGTATAATTCACCCCTCCACTTT

size: NA
V: TRBV6-6
D: TRBD1
J: TRBJ1-6
CDR3: CASRQGGTTPLHF
DNA: TGTGCCAGCAGACAGGGGGGGACTACACCCCTCCACTTT

size: once
V: TRBV5-1
D: NA
J: TRBJ2-7
CDR3: CASSLRAPDEQYF
DNA: TGCGCCAGCAGCCTGAGGGCCCCCGACGAGCAGTACTTC